A selection of T cell receptor beta chains follows, all from one sample in a study of blood T cell repertoires in COVID-19. Clones were read by immunoSEQ multiplex PCR, and TCRdb kept only the in-frame ones, dropping some. The profile shows 250,000 to 350,000 clones, about 87% of them singletons. The specimen sequenced was PBMCs or T cells enriched from blood (not recorded which). These TCRs come from a woman aged 18-29 years who had recovered from COVID-19. Each CDR3 is given with its conserved first and last residue. Each record gives: J gene, CDR3 length, V gene, CDR3 protein.

j_gene: TRBJ2-2; len: 14; v_gene: TRBV14; CDR3aa: CASSQGTSVGELFF
j_gene: TRBJ1-4; len: 15; v_gene: TRBV4-2; CDR3aa: CASSQVDRGGEKLFF
j_gene: TRBJ2-7; len: 15; v_gene: TRBV24-1; CDR3aa: CATSDSGTGDYEQYF
j_gene: TRBJ2-5; len: 13; v_gene: TRBV7-7; CDR3aa: CASSLDSQETQYF
j_gene: TRBJ2-7; len: 15; v_gene: TRBV7-8; CDR3aa: CASSLGRGPGYEQYF
j_gene: TRBJ1-1; len: 15; v_gene: TRBV5-4; CDR3aa: CASSLGVGTDTEAFF
j_gene: TRBJ2-4; len: 15; v_gene: TRBV5-4; CDR3aa: CASSLDGTVKNIQYF
j_gene: TRBJ1-1; len: 14; v_gene: TRBV29-1; CDR3aa: CSVGHQERDTEAFF
j_gene: TRBJ1-2; len: 15; v_gene: TRBV7-2; CDR3aa: CASSLATRNNYGYTF
j_gene: TRBJ1-2; len: 15; v_gene: TRBV6-5; CDR3aa: CASSYGNRVFYGYTF
j_gene: TRBJ2-7; len: 13; v_gene: TRBV4-2; CDR3aa: CASSLRGSYEQYF
j_gene: TRBJ1-2; len: 15; v_gene: TRBV7-9; CDR3aa: CASSLEQGDLYGYTF
j_gene: TRBJ1-1; len: 15; v_gene: TRBV7-9; CDR3aa: CASSSSGQPNTEAFF
j_gene: TRBJ1-1; len: 15; v_gene: TRBV2; CDR3aa: CASRLPGMGNTEAFF
j_gene: TRBJ1-2; len: 13; v_gene: TRBV28; CDR3aa: CATGDSINYGYTF
j_gene: TRBJ1-5; len: 18; v_gene: TRBV19; CDR3aa: CASSIPRGQWVRNQPQHF
j_gene: TRBJ2-2; len: 14; v_gene: TRBV5-1; CDR3aa: CASSLVDFTGELFF
j_gene: TRBJ1-3; len: 17; v_gene: TRBV4-1; CDR3aa: CASSQVIMEIPGNTIYF
j_gene: TRBJ2-2; len: 19; v_gene: TRBV24-1; CDR3aa: CATSDIGPGQGKANGELFF
j_gene: TRBJ2-7; len: 16; v_gene: TRBV6-5; CDR3aa: CASSYSQNYNPYEQYF
j_gene: TRBJ1-1; len: 16; v_gene: TRBV9; CDR3aa: CASSVLPQGWNTEAFF
j_gene: TRBJ1-5; len: 14; v_gene: TRBV7-8; CDR3aa: CASSLGGVDQPQHF
j_gene: TRBJ2-2; len: 16; v_gene: TRBV7-8; CDR3aa: CASSFVRGRNTGELFF
j_gene: TRBJ2-7; len: 16; v_gene: TRBV6-5; CDR3aa: CASSYSRLAGNYEQYF
j_gene: TRBJ1-1; len: 15; v_gene: TRBV19; CDR3aa: CASSVNGKLNTEAFF
j_gene: TRBJ2-1; len: 13; v_gene: TRBV7-2; CDR3aa: CASRKQRGNEQFF
j_gene: TRBJ1-1; len: 16; v_gene: TRBV1; CDR3aa: CTSSQGCGLMNTEAFF
j_gene: TRBJ1-2; len: 11; v_gene: TRBV9; CDR3aa: CASSGTPGYTF
j_gene: TRBJ1-2; len: 14; v_gene: TRBV27; CDR3aa: CASRDRGVGYGYTF
j_gene: TRBJ1-1; len: 15; v_gene: TRBV6-5; CDR3aa: CASRQNTGDSTEAFF
j_gene: TRBJ1-1; len: 16; v_gene: TRBV18; CDR3aa: CASSPFADRMNTEAFF
j_gene: TRBJ1-1; len: 18; v_gene: TRBV7-9; CDR3aa: CASSSKAPGTDMNTEAFF
j_gene: TRBJ2-1; len: 17; v_gene: TRBV5-4; CDR3aa: CASSRTGGHVSYNEQFF
j_gene: TRBJ1-6; len: 17; v_gene: TRBV18; CDR3aa: CASSLNTDTSYNSPLHF
j_gene: TRBJ1-1; len: 15; v_gene: TRBV4-3; CDR3aa: CASSQVAGENTEAFF
j_gene: TRBJ2-3; len: 17; v_gene: TRBV7-9; CDR3aa: CASRANPGTGGPDTQYF
j_gene: TRBJ2-7; len: 14; v_gene: TRBV18; CDR3aa: CASSPSGRQGEQYF
j_gene: TRBJ1-2; len: 15; v_gene: TRBV2; CDR3aa: CASSDRGSNNYGYTF
j_gene: TRBJ2-7; len: 17; v_gene: TRBV27; CDR3aa: CASAGFLGGRSPYEQYF
j_gene: TRBJ1-2; len: 13; v_gene: TRBV9; CDR3aa: CASKGASSYGYTF
j_gene: TRBJ1-2; len: 15; v_gene: TRBV7-2; CDR3aa: CASSSNPRVNYGYTF
j_gene: TRBJ2-1; len: 14; v_gene: TRBV5-1; CDR3aa: CASSLAPNYNEQFF
j_gene: TRBJ1-1; len: 16; v_gene: TRBV7-2; CDR3aa: CASSLRGAGAGTEAFF
j_gene: TRBJ2-5; len: 16; v_gene: TRBV7-6; CDR3aa: CASSLAGLTYQETQYF
j_gene: TRBJ2-7; len: 14; v_gene: TRBV28; CDR3aa: CASSGGATPYEQYF
j_gene: TRBJ1-5; len: 16; v_gene: TRBV6-6; CDR3aa: CASRPRQGLGNQPQHF